The clone carrying this T cell receptor beta chain has only one observation. The same CDR3 is also encoded by other DNA sequences in this sample. Execution of the assay was at deep level. Genomic DNA of every subset was divided equally among multiple immunoSEQ plates. Replicate PCRs run on unsorted PBMC used 250 to 300 ng DNA, which was approximately 30,000 T cell genomes. Researchers sequenced unsorted PBMC DNA using ten immunoSEQ deep assay plates. Here immunoSEQ multiplex PCR was the method, and the copy in TCRdb shows in-frame clones only, minus some. The table lists about 490,000 clones, 60% to 85% of them singletons. Per the germline V gene, CDR1 is MDHEN and CDR2 is SYDVKM. The CDR3 contains 12 residues. V was clipped by 2 bases and J by 3 bases, with 5 bases between them. The source of the sample is a study of shared clonotypes between healthy human individuals.

The sample consisted of PBMCs. The gene calls are TRBV28 and TRBJ2-7; perhaps TRBD2 as D (5 bases). The TCR sequence derives from a woman aged 35 to 49 in good health. Some clones in this sample may be carry-over from other donors' samples. CDR3 amino acids: CASSLTSYEQYF. DNA of the CDR3: TGTGCCAGCAGTTTAACTAGCTACGAGCAGTACTTC. The entire variable domain, with the rest obtained from reference TRBV28 and TRBJ2-7, is as follows: DVKVTQSSRYLVKRTGEKVFLECVQDMDHENMFWYRQDPGLGLRLIYFSYDVKMKEKGDIPEGYSVSREKKERFSLILESASTNQTSMYLCASSLTSYEQYFGPGTRLTVT.